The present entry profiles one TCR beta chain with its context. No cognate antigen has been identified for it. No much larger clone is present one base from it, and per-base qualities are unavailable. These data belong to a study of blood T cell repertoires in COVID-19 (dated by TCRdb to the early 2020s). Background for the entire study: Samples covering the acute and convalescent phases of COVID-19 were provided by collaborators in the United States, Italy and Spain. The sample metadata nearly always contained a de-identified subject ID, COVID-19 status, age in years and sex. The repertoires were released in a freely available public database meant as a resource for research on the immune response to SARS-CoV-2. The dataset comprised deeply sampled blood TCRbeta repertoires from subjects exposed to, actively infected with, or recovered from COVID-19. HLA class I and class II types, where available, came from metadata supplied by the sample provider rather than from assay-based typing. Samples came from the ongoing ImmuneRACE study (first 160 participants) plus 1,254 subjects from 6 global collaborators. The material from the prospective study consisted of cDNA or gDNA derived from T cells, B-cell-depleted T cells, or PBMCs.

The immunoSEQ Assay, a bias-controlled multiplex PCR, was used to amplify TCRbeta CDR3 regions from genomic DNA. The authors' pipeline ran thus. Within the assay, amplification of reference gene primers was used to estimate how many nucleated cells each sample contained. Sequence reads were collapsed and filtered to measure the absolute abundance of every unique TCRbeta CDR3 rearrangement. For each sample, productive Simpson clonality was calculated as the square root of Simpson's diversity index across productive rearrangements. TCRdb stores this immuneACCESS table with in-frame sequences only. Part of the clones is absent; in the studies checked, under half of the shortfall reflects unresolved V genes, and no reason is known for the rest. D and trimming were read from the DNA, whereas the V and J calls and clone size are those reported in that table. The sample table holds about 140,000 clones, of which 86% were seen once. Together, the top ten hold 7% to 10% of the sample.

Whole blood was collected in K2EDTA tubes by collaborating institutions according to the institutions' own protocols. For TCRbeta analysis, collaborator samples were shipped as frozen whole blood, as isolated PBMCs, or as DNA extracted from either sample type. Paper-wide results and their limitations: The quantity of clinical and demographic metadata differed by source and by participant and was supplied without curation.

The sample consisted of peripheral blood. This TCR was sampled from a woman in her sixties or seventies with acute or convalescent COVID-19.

The DNA sequence follows: TGTGCCAGCAGCTTAGTAGGGCAGGGGGCGGGTGAGCAGTTCTTC. Its translation is CASSLVGQGAGEQFF. The V and J genes are TRBV11-3 and TRBJ2-1, with 8 middle bases fitting TRBD1. Trimmed from V: 1 base; trimmed from J: 9 bases; junction bases lacking a gene match: 8. The germline V gene provides CDR1 SGHNT and CDR2 YENEEA. Spanning cysteine to phenylalanine, the CDR3 consists of 15 amino acids. Kept here is only the CDR3 DNA, which spans 45 bases and is read in frame from base 1. Reference TRBV11-3 and TRBJ2-1 genes cover what lies past the CDR3, so the full variable domain is EAGVVQSPRYKIIEKKQPVAFWCNPISGHNTLYWYLQNLGQGPELLIRYENEEAVDDSQLPKDRFSAERLKGVDSTLKIQPAELGDSAVYLCASSLVGQGAGEQFFGPGTRLTVL.